These 2 T cell receptor beta chains share one sample of origin, sequenced in a study of blood T cell repertoires in COVID-19. Method: immunoSEQ multiplex PCR; TCRdb's copy keeps in-frame clones and lacks some. The sample lists some 39,000 clones, 76% occurring once. The sample consisted of peripheral blood. The receptors shown here come from a man aged 80 or over with acute or convalescent COVID-19.

This clone was seen a handful of times. The same CDR3 also results from other DNA sequences found in this sample. The chain links TRBV5-1 to TRBJ2-3, with D perhaps matching TRBD2 (6 bases). Trimming stripped 4 bases from V and 0 bases from J, with 9 bases between. This CDR3 region has 14 residues. Germline CDR1 is SGHRS and CDR2 is YFSETQ. The CDR3 coding sequence is TGCGCCAGCAGCGGTGGGACTAGCACAGATACGCAGTATTTT. Its protein product is CASSGGTSTDTQYF. The full variable domain, completed using reference TRBV5-1 and TRBJ2-3, is KAGVTQTPRYLIKTRGQQVTLSCSPISGHRSVSWYQQTPGQGLQFLFEYFSETQRNKGNFPGRFSGRQFSNSRSEMNVSTLELGDSALYLCASSGGTSTDTQYFGPGTRLTVL.

This clone is a singleton in its sample. Mismatch with germline at one junction end may stem from a read error. The rearrangement links TRBV5-6 to TRBJ2-2; 11 bases match TRBD2. This CDR3 contains 16 residues. CDR1 SGHDT and CDR2 YYEEEE come from the germline V gene. CDR3 sequence (DNA): TGTGCCCGCAGCTGGGGGCTAGCGGGGGGCACCGGGGAGCTGTTTTTT. Protein product: CARSWGLAGGTGELFF.